What follows are 12 T cell receptor beta chains derived from one specimen sequenced in a study of T cell repertoires in cytomegalovirus infection. A single record per CDR3 protein comes from TCRdb applying MiXCR to the reads. Of roughly 120,000 distinct CDR3 sequences listed, over 25% are singletons. Their recognized antigens are unknown. This material consisted of CD8+ T cells from cultured PBMCs, taken from culture after CMV antigen stimulation. Receptor source: a human donor in good health (CMV status not recorded). Some clones in this sample may be carry-over from other donors' samples.

The table lists this clonotype with a few counts. The CDR3 nucleotides read TGTGCCAGCAGTTTGTATCGGGGGGCCGGTTCACCCCTCCACTTT. This codes for CASSLYRGAGSPLHF. The chain uses TRBV27 and TRBJ1-6; tentatively, D is TRBD1 (6 bases). Trimming pared 3 bases from V and 9 bases from J, leaving 15 bases between. Germline CDR1 reads MNHEY; CDR2 reads SMNVEV (reference sequence). The CDR3 spans 15 residues.

CDR3 sequence: CASSSSRGRDIQYF. The CDR3 nucleotides read TGTGCCAGCAGTTCCAGCAGGGGGCGAGACATTCAGTACTTC. The chain is built from TRBV12-3 or TRBV12-4 and TRBJ2-4; TRBD1 aligns across 8 bases. The CDR3 totals 14 residues. V lost 4 bases and J lost 8; bases outside the gene matches: 7.

J is TRBJ2-5 and V is TRBV5-1; 9 nucleotides match TRBD1. The CDR3 length is 16 residues. The ends lost 3 bases at V and 5 bases at J; junction bases unmatched: 11. The V gene's germline CDR1 is SGHRS and CDR2 YFSETQ. The CDR3 reads CASSSPRDRVTETQYF. The CDR3 bases are TGCGCCAGCAGCTCTCCCCGGGACAGGGTGACGGAGACCCAGTACTTC. The complete variable domain, with remaining parts taken from reference TRBV5-1 and TRBJ2-5, reads KAGVTQTPRYLIKTRGQQVTLSCSPISGHRSVSWYQQTPGQGLQFLFEYFSETQRNKGNFPGRFSGRQFSNSRSEMNVSTLELGDSALYLCASSSPRDRVTETQYFGPGTRLLVL.

With regard to this clonotype: A much bigger clone sits one base away, suggesting this may be a read error. The gene calls are TRBV7-8 and TRBJ1-2, with 7 positions matching TRBD1. The junction had 6 bases not matched to a gene; V was cut back by 9 bases and J by 2 bases. From germline, CDR1 is SGHVS and CDR2 FQNEAQ. The CDR3 length is 13 residues. CDR3 sequence reads: CASTLTGNYGYTF. The CDR3 DNA sequence: TGTGCCAGTACCCTGACAGGGAACTATGGCTACACCTTC.

This clonotype was found a few times. This chain joins TRBV4-1 and TRBJ1-1; the match to TRBD1 covers 8 bases. V shed 4 bases and J 4 bases; nucleotides not matched to a gene: 2. Germline CDR1 is MGHRA and CDR2 is YSYEKL. This CDR3 has 13 residues. CDR3 nucleotides: TGCGCCAGCAGCCGACAGGGGTTCACTGAAGCTTTCTTT. It yields the protein CASSRQGFTEAFF.

V and J are TRBV20-1 and TRBJ1-1; D may be TRBD1 (6 bases). The CDR3 consists of 16 residues. The V and J ends lost 3 bases and 1 base respectively, with 18 bases between them. The germline V gene has CDR1 DFQATT and CDR2 SNEGSKA (reference sequence). As DNA, the CDR3 is TGCAGTGCTAGGTCGAATCCGCGGACAGAGAACACTGAAGCTTTCTTT. Protein: CSARSNPRTENTEAFF.

This clonotype appeared many times. This chain connects TRBV4-3 to TRBJ2-1; D remains ambiguous. Per the germline V gene, CDR1 is LGHNA and CDR2 is YSLEER. V lost 0 bases, J lost 3 bases, and 18 bases lay in between. This CDR3 has 18 residues. This CDR3 is CASSQDWSSFGSYNEQFF. The CDR3 DNA sequence: TGCGCCAGCAGCCAAGATTGGAGTAGTTTTGGAAGCTACAATGAGCAGTTCTTC.

V is TRBV19 and J is TRBJ2-7; D remains ambiguous. The CDR3 totals 14 residues. Germline V gene data show CDR1 as LNHDA and CDR2 as SQIVND (reference sequence). The ends were cut back, 5 bases at V and 2 bases at J, with 13 bases in the middle. The CDR3 DNA is TGTGCCAGTAGTTGGGTTGACGACCCCTACGAGCAGTACTTC. Translating gives CASSWVDDPYEQYF.

This chain links TRBV28 with TRBJ1-2; no definite D call. Germline V CDR1 and CDR2: MDHEN, SYDVKM. CDR3 length: 14 residues. The V gene lost 3 bases and the J gene lost 3 bases, with 11 bases spanning the gap. The CDR3 nucleotides read TGTGCCAGCAGTTTGATGGATGCGGACTATGGCTACACCTTC. This encodes CASSLMDADYGYTF.

This clonotype was counted at least ten times. The chain employs TRBV7-2 and TRBJ2-3, with D possibly matching TRBD1 (6 bases). The CDR3 length is 16 residues. V dropped 2 bases and J dropped 2 bases, with 14 bases sitting between them. Germline CDR1 reads SGHTA; CDR2 reads FQGNSA. The CDR3 nucleotides are TGTGCCAGCAGCTTATATGGGGGCAGCTCCACAGATACGCAGTATTTT. Its translation: CASSLYGGSSTDTQYF.

The chain couples TRBV7-2 to TRBJ1-1, with unresolved D. The CDR3 runs 13 residues. CDR1 and CDR2 from the germline V gene are SGHTA and FQGNSA. V lost 8 bases, J lost 1 base, and 11 bases lay in between. In DNA form, the CDR3 reads TGTGCCAGCCGAGGAGGGCGGAACACTGAAGCTTTCTTT. This codes for CASRGGRNTEAFF.

This clonotype came up a few times. The chain employs TRBV19 and TRBJ1-5; D gene ambiguous. This CDR3 has 15 amino acids. Trimming took 5 bases from V and 0 from J, leaving 11 bases between them. Germline assignment: CDR1 LNHDA and CDR2 SQIVND (reference sequence). The CDR3 reads CASSLATLSNQPQHF. In DNA, the CDR3 is TGTGCCAGTAGTCTTGCAACCCTTAGCAATCAGCCCCAGCATTTT.